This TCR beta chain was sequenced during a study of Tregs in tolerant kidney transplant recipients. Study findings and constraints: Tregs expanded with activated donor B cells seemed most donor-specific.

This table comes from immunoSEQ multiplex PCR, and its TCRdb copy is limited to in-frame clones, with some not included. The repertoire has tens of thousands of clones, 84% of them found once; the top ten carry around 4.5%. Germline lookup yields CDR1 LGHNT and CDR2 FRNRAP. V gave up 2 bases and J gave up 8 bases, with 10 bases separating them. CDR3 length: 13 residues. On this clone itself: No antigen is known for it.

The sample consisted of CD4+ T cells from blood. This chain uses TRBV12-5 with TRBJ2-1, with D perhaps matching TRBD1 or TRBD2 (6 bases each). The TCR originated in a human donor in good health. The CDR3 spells CASGLLGGYEQFF. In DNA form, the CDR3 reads TGTGCTAGTGGTTTGTTGGGGGGCTATGAGCAGTTCTTC.